The 6 T cell receptor beta chains in this list originate from one sample, sequenced in a study of post-analysis software for immune sequencing data. Antigens for these TCRs are unknown. Each TCR beta cDNA library carried unique molecular identifiers. Using its own MiXCR run on the PCR reads, TCRdb lists one record per CDR3 protein. The repertoire has under 650,000 distinct CDR3 sequences, 44% of them found once; the top ten carry about 1.8%. Findings of the study overall: Relative to controls, patients had a handful of TRBV segments at higher frequency, with TRBV5-6, TRBV5-1 and TRBV20-1 among these.

The sample was blood. These TCRs come from a girl aged 10 to 17 with multiple sclerosis.

The chain has TRBV4-1 and TRBJ2-1, with D possibly matching TRBD1 (6 bases). Germline V gene lookup returns CDR1 MGHRA and CDR2 YSYEKL. V lost 1 base to trimming and J lost 8 bases, with 21 bases between them. This CDR3 has 17 amino acids. CDR3 region: CASSQGVRGTRRYEQFF. The CDR3 bases are TGCGCCAGCAGCCAAGGGGTCAGGGGTACACGGAGGTATGAGCAGTTCTTC.

This chain joins TRBV29-1 and TRBJ2-5; TRBD2 agrees at 8 bases. Germline V gene sequence: CDR1 SQVTM, CDR2 ANQGSEA. This CDR3 has 17 amino acids. J gave up 5 bases and V 6 bases, and 20 bases lay outside the gene matches. The DNA of the CDR3 is TGCAGCGTCGTCGGTCTTATAGGGCTAGCGGGCCGCGAGACCCAGTACTTC. This encodes CSVVGLIGLAGRETQYF.

In DNA, the CDR3 is TGCGCCAGCAGCTTGCAGGGGGGGGAACAAGAGACCCAGTACTTC. Translating gives CASSLQGGEQETQYF. J is TRBJ2-5 and V is TRBV5-1; either TRBD1 or TRBD2 may fit D (7 bases each). The CDR3 covers 15 residues. V lost 1 base, J lost 2 bases, and 12 bases lay in between. Germline V gene lookup returns CDR1 SGHRS and CDR2 YFSETQ.

The chain carries TRBV2 and TRBJ1-5; D gene uncertain. Germline-derived CDR1 and CDR2 are SNHLY and FYNNEI. The CDR3 sequence is 15 residues long. V lost 7 bases, J lost 0 bases, and 13 bases lay in between. CDR3 sequence (DNA): TGTGCCAGCAAGGGAGGCTCCAATAGCAATCAGCCCCAGCATTTT. Translated: CASKGGSNSNQPQHF.

This chain connects TRBV12-3 or TRBV12-4 to TRBJ1-5, with no clear D. The length of the CDR3 is 14 residues. V was clipped by 2 bases and J by 3 bases, with 8 bases between them. The CDR3 sequence: CASSLLHLNQPQHF. The CDR3 DNA is TGTGCCAGCAGTTTACTACACCTCAATCAGCCCCAGCATTTT.

V gene TRBV6-5 combines with J gene TRBJ2-1, with D perhaps TRBD2 (6 bases). CDR3 length: 15 amino acids. Trimming left V 6 bases short and J 8 bases short, with 20 bases between. Looked up from germline, CDR1 is MNHEY and CDR2 is SVGAGI. CDR3 protein: CASRSPARGGDEQFF. Written as DNA, the CDR3 is TGTGCCAGCAGGTCTCCGGCCCGGGGAGGCGATGAGCAGTTCTTC.